One T cell receptor beta chain is described in this entry. Antigen: not known. The data are from a study of CD8+ T cells in alopecia areata. At the level of the study: Oral tofacitinib (5 to 10 mg twice daily) was administered to treated patients. Study findings and constraints: Normal skin's resident alphabeta T cells are sequenced alongside lesional scalp T cells. Clonality in the scalp and expanded CD8+ clones ranked among the top 100 were significantly decreased by tofacitinib.

Trimming took off 4 bases at V and 8 bases at J, with 20 bases between the two ends. The germline V gene encodes CDR1 MNHEY and CDR2 SVGAGI. This CDR3 is built from 15 residues. The authors extracted RNA and reverse transcribed it into cDNA as the sequencing template. Using immunoSEQ multiplex PCR, the repertoire was profiled, and TCRdb retains in-frame clones only, with some absent. Of approximately 6,900 clones listed, approximately 71% were seen once; the top ten hold under 20%. Treatment specified: oral pan-JAK inhibitor, 5-10 mg twice daily. Both peripheral blood and punch biopsies of lesional scalp skin were obtained from patients who had alopecia areata.

The specimen was skin, collected at week 4, from a patient treated with tofacitinib. The genes are TRBV6-5 and TRBJ1-2, with a possible D match to TRBD1 (6 bases). The receptor's source is a human donor with alopecia areata. The CDR3 protein is CASSSPGQLRGGYTF. CDR3 in DNA: TGTGCCAGCAGTTCCCCGGGACAACTCCGAGGGGGCTACACCTTC.